This T cell receptor (beta chain) was identified in a study of blood T cells in healthy people across ages. Total RNA, at least 6 micrograms per sample, came from PBMCs. With a J-beta primer mix and a sample-barcoded 5' primer, a second PCR ran about 7 to 12 cycles. TCRdb fed the 5' RACE reads into MiXCR, producing one record per CDR3 protein. The sample includes approximately 780,000 distinct CDR3 sequences, around a quarter of them seen just once. Whole-study findings and limits: Estimates of diversity drawn from one million T cells were considered underestimates.

To note about this clonotype: Its antigen is undetermined.

These data also featured in a second study, about T cells of mothers and their children.

The sequencing sample was made of blood. The TCR originated in a boy younger than 18 in good health.

CDR3 sequence reads: CAISVNYPNVETQYF. The CDR3 DNA reads TGTGCCATCAGTGTTAACTACCCAAACGTGGAGACCCAGTACTTC. The chain joins TRBV10-3 to TRBJ2-5; D gene ambiguous. Germline CDR1 and CDR2: ENHRY and SYGVKD. The CDR3 extends over 15 amino acids. Between the trimmed V and J ends, which lost 4 bases and 5 bases, there was a span of 17 bases.